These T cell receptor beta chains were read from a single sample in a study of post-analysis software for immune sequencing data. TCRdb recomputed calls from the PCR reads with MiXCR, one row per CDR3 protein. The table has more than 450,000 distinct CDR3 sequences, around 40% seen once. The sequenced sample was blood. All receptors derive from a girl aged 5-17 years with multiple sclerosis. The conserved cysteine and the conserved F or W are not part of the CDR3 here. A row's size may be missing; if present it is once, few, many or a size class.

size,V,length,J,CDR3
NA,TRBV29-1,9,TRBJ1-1,SVLPGGEAF
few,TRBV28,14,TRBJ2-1,ASSLGTSGGLDEQF
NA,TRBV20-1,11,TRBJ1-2,SAATGGVYGYT
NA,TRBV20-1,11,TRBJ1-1,SALRQGHTEAF
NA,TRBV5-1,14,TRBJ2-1,ASSPWSGGSYNEQF
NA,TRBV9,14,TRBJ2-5,ASSVASGRSEETQY
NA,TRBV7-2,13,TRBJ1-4,ASSVTGGKGEKLF
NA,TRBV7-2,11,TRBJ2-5,ASSLSQRETQY
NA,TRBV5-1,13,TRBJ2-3,ASSLETRSWDTQY
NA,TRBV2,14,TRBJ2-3,ASRATDRGPTDTQY
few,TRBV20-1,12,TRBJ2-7,SASLTTSSYEQY
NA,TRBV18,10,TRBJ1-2,ASSPGYYGYT
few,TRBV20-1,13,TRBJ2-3,SARVPGQGRDTQY
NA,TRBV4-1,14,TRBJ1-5,ASSQVAGRGNQPQH
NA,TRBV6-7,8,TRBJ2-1,AGRMNEQF
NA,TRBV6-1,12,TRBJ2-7,ASSDYPSSYEQY
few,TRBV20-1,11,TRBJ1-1,SAYRGGNTEAF
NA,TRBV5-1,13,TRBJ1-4,ASSLGVRTDEKLF
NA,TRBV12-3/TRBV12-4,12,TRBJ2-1,ASSWQSSYNEQF
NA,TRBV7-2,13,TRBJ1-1,ASSPGIGGNTEAF
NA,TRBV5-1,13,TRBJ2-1,ASSLGQGARDEQF
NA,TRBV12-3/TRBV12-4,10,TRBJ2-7,ASSVLSYEQY
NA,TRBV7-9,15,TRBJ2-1,ASSLGYTGAGYNEQF
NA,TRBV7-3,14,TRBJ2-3,ASSSLTSGSRDTQY
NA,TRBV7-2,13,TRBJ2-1,ASSGSGGSYNEQF
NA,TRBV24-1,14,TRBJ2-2,ATSDADTTNTGELF
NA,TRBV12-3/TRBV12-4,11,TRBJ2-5,ASSSWGQETQY
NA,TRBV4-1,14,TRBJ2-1,ASSQVSGGGYNEQF
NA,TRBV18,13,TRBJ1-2,ASSPLNRQGYGYT
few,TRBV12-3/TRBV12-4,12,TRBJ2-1,ASRREGPYNEQF
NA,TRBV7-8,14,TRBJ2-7,ASSGTQGQRRHEQY
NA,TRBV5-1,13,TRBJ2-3,ASSWRGDSTDTQY
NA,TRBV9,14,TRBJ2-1,ASSPSVLAGDNEQF